This T cell receptor beta chain was sequenced in a study of patients and donors after allogeneic stem cell transplantation. The table lists this clonotype with many counts. V lost 5 bases and J lost 5, with 11 bases in between. The CDR3 covers 13 residues. Germline lookup yields CDR1 SGHTA and CDR2 FQGNSA. One entry per CDR3 protein results from TCRdb running MiXCR on the RT-PCR reads. The repertoire has approximately 31,000 distinct CDR3 sequences, less than 45% of them found once; the top ten carry around 80%. Input material: blood, either unsorted or a sorted T cell fraction (not recorded which). The TCR comes from a human donor who was either an allogeneic HSCT recipient or a stem cell or donor lymphocyte infusion donor (not recorded which). It is not recorded whose cells these are; they may come from a transplant donor. This chain connects TRBV7-2 to TRBJ2-3, with D uncertain. In DNA form, the CDR3 reads TGTGCCAGCAGCCCCGCTCTAGGAGATACGCAGTATTTT. Its protein product is CASSPALGDTQYF.